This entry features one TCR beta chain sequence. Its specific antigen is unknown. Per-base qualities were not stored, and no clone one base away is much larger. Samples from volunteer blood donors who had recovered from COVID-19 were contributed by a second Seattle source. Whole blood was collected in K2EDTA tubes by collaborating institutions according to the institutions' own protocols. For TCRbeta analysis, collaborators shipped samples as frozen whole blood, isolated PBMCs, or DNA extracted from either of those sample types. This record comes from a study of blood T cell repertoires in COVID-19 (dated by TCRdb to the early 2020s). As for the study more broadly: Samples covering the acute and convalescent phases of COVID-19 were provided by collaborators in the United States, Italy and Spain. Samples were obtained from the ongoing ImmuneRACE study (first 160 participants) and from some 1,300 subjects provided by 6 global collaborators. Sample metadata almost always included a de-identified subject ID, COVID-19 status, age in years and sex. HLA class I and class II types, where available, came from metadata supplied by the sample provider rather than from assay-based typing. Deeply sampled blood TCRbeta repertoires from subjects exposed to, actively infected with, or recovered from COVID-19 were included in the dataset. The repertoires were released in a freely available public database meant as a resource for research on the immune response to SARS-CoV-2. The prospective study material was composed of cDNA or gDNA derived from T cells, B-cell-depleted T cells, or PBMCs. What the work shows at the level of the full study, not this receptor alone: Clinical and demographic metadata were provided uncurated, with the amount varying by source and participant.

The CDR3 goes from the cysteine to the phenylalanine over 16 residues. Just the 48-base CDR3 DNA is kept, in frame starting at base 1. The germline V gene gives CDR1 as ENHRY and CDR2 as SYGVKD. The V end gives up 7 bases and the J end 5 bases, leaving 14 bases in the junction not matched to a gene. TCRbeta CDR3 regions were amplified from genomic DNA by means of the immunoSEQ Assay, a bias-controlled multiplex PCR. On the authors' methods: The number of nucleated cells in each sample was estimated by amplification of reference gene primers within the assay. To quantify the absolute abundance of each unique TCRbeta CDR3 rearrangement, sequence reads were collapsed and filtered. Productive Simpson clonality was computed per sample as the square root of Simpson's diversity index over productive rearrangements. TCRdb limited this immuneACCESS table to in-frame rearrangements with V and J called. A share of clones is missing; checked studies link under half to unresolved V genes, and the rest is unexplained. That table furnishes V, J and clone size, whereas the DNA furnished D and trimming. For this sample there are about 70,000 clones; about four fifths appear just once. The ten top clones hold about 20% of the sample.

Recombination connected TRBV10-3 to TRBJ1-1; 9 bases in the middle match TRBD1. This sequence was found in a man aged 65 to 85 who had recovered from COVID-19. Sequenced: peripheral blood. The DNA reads TGTGCCATCACCAAACGGGGGGGACAGGGTCATACTGAAGCTTTCTTT. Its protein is CAITKRGGQGHTEAFF.